The 5 T cell receptor beta chains reported below all come from one sample, sequenced in a study of OX40 agonist ivuxolimab in advanced cancers. Using immunoSEQ multiplex PCR, the repertoire was profiled, and TCRdb retains in-frame clones only, with some absent. This repertoire shows fewer than 60,000 clones, around 80% found once; its top ten account for 3% to 5%. The source material was CD4+ or CD8+ T cells sorted from blood, sampled in a trial of the OX40 agonist ivuxolimab. The receptors were gathered from an adult with an advanced solid tumor such as melanoma, head and neck, liver or kidney cancer.

This rearrangement joins TRBV30 to TRBJ2-1, with TRBD2 as a possible D gene (6 bases). The CDR3 loop spans 12 amino acids. V dropped 3 bases and J dropped 3 bases, with 6 bases sitting between them. Germline lookup yields CDR1 GTSNPN and CDR2 SVGIG (reference sequence). CDR3 loop: CAWSGGYNEQFF. DNA for the CDR3: TGTGCCTGGAGCGGGGGCTACAATGAGCAGTTCTTC.

The J gene is TRBJ1-3, the V gene TRBV7-6; no reliable D call. Trimming cost V 1 base and J 3 bases, with 16 bases left between them. The V gene's germline CDR1 is SGHVS and CDR2 FNYEAQ. This CDR3 spans 17 amino acids. The CDR3 reads CASSLGGAGLGGNTIYF. The CDR3 DNA sequence: TGTGCCAGCAGCTTAGGGGGTGCCGGCTTGGGTGGAAACACCATATATTTT.

This rearrangement joins TRBV27 to TRBJ2-2; maybe TRBD2 (5 bases). The ends were cut back, 2 bases at V and 4 bases at J, with 20 bases in the middle. The CDR3 has 18 amino acids. CDR1 and CDR2 from the germline V gene are MNHEY and SMNVEV (reference sequence). The DNA of the CDR3 is TGTGCCAGCAGTTTAGGGCTAGCCCGGGATCGGGGCACCGGGGAGCTGTTTTTT. Protein sequence: CASSLGLARDRGTGELFF.

This chain connects TRBV18 to TRBJ2-7; 10 bases are a match to TRBD1. CDR1 and CDR2 (germline): KGHSH, LQKENI. There are 13 residues in the CDR3. V dropped 5 bases and J dropped 5; count of bases not matched to a gene: 3. CDR3 sequence (DNA): TGTGCCAGCTCAACCGGGACAGGGGACGAGCAGTACTTC. As protein: CASSTGTGDEQYF.

This chain joins TRBV19 and TRBJ1-2; D remains ambiguous. There are 14 residues in the CDR3. V lost 2 bases and J lost 3, with 10 bases in between. Per germline, CDR1 LNHDA and CDR2 SQIVND (reference sequence). The CDR3 sequence: CASSIYPDDYGYTF. CDR3 nucleotide sequence: TGTGCCAGTAGTATATATCCGGACGACTATGGCTACACCTTC. Based on the CDR3 plus reference TRBV19 and TRBJ1-2, the full variable domain is DGGITQSPKYLFRKEGQNVTLSCEQNLNHDAMYWYRQDPGQGLRLIYYSQIVNDFQKGDIAEGYSVSREKKESFPLTVTSAQKNPTAFYLCASSIYPDDYGYTFGSGTRLTVV.